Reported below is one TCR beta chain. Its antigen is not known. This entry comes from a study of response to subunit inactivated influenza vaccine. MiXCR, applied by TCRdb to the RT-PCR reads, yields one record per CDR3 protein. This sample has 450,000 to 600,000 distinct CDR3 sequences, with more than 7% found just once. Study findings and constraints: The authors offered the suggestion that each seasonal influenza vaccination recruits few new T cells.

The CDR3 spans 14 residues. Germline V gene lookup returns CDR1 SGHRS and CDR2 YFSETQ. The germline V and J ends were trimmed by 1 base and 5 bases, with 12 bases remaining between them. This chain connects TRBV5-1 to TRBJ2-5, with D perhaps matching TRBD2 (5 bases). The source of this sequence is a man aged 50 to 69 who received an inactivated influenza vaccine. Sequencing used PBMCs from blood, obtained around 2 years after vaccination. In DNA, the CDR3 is TGCGCCAGCAGCTTGAATTGGGAGTTGGAGACCCAGTACTTC. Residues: CASSLNWELETQYF.